This TCR beta chain was profiled in a study of T-cell memory formation after mild COVID-19. This clonotype has just a few counts. Via MiXCR, TCRdb re-called the 5' RACE reads, giving one row per CDR3 protein. The table includes 550,000 to 700,000 distinct CDR3 sequences, under 20% detected once. Germline V CDR1 and CDR2: SNHLY, FYNNEI. This CDR3 spans 13 amino acids. V was cut by 3 bases and J by 5 bases, with 10 bases left in between. The sample comprised PBMCs or a T cell subset sorted from them (not recorded which). The origin of this receptor is an adult woman who had mild COVID-19 (a few samples of this study predate the infection). Cell type and time point are not known. The chain employs TRBV2 and TRBJ1-1; TRBD1 is a possible D gene (5 bases). As DNA, the CDR3 is TGTGCCAGCAGTGACAATTGGGGGACTGAAGCTTTCTTT. The encoded protein is CASSDNWGTEAFF.